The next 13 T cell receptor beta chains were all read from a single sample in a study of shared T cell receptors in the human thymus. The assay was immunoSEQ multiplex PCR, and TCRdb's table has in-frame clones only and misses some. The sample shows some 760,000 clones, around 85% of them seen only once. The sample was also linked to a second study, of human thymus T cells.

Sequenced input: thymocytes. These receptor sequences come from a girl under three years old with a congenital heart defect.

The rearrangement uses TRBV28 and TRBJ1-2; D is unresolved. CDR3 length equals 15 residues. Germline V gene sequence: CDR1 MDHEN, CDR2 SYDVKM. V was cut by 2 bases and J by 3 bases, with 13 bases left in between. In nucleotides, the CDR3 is TGTGCCAGCAGTTTAGGACCCGGACTGCACTATGGCTACACCTTC. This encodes CASSLGPGLHYGYTF.

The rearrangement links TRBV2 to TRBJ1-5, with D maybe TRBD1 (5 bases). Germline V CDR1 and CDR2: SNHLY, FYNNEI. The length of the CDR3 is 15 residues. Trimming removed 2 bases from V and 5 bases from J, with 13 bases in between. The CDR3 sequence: CASSERAGRYQPQHF. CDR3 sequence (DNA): TGTGCCAGCAGTGAAAGGGCAGGGAGGTATCAGCCCCAGCATTTT.

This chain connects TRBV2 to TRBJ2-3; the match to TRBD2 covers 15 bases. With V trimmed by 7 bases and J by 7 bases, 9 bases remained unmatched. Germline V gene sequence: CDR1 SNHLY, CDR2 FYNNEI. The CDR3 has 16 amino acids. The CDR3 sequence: CASIPTGLAGGHTQYF. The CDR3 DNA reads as TGTGCCAGCATCCCCACTGGACTAGCGGGGGGGCATACGCAGTATTTT. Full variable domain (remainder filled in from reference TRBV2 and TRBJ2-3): EPEVTQTPSHQVTQMGQEVILRCVPISNHLYFYWYRQILGQKVEFLVSFYNNEISEKSEIFDDQFSVERPDGSNFTLKIRSTKLEDSAMYFCASIPTGLAGGHTQYFGPGTRLTVL.

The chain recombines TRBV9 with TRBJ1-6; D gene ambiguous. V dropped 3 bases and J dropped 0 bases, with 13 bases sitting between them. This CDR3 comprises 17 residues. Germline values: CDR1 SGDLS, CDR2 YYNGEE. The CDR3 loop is CASSDAGDYSYNSPLHF. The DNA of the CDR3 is TGTGCCAGCAGCGATGCGGGCGACTACTCCTATAATTCACCCCTCCACTTT.

CDR3 residues: CASSQGTEVPYLTEAFF. Written as DNA, the CDR3 is TGCGCCAGCAGCCAAGGGACAGAAGTTCCCTATCTCACTGAAGCTTTCTTT. This chain joins TRBV4-1 and TRBJ1-1, with D perhaps matching TRBD1 (6 bases). V was clipped by 1 base and J by 4 bases, with 19 bases between them. The CDR3 has 17 amino acids. CDR1 is MGHRA, CDR2 YSYEKL, per germline.

The CDR3 region is CASSEGTSGELTDTQYF. As DNA, the CDR3 is TGTGCCAGCAGTGAAGGGACTAGCGGGGAGCTCACAGATACGCAGTATTTT. This chain connects TRBV6-1 to TRBJ2-3, with 12 nucleotides matching TRBD2. Per germline, CDR1 MNHNS and CDR2 SASEGT. The CDR3 contains 17 residues. V dropped 1 base and J dropped 2; count of bases not matched to a gene: 4.

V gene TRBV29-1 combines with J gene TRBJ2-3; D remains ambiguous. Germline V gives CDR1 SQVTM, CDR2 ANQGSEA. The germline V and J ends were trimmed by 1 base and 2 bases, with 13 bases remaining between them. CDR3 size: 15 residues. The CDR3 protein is CSVEAVPGYTDTQYF. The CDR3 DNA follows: TGCAGCGTTGAAGCAGTCCCCGGGTACACAGATACGCAGTATTTT.

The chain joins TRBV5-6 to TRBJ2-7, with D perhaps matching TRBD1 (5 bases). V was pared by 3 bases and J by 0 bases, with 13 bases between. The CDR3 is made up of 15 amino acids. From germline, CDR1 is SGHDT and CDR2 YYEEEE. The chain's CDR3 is CASSCRALNSYEQYF. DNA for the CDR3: TGTGCCAGCAGCTGCAGGGCACTTAACTCCTACGAGCAGTACTTC.

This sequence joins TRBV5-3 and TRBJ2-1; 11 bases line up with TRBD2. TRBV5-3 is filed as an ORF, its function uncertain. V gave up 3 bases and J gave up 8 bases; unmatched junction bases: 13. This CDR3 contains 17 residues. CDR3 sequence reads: CARSSVDSGGGFDEQFF. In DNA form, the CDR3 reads TGTGCCAGAAGCTCGGTGGATAGCGGGGGGGGATTTGATGAGCAGTTCTTC.

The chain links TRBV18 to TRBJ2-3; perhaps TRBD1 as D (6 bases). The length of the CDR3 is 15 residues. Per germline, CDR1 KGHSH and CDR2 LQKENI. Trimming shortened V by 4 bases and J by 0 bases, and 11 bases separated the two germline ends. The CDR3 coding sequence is TGTGCCAGCTCACGTGGACAGTATAGCACAGATACGCAGTATTTT. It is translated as CASSRGQYSTDTQYF.

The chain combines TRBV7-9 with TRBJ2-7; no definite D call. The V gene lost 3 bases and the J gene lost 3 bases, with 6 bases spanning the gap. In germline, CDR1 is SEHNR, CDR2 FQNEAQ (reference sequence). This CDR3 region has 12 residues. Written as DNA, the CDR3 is TGTGCCAGCAGCTTTTTGTACTACGAGCAGTACTTC. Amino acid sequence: CASSFLYYEQYF.

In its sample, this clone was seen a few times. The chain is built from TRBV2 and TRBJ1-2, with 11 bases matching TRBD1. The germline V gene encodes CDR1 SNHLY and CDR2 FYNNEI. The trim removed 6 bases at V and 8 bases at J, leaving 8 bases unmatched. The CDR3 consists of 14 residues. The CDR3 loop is CASRWDRGLEGYTF. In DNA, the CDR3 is TGTGCCAGCAGGTGGGACAGGGGGTTAGAGGGCTACACCTTC. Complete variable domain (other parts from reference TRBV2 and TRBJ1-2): EPEVTQTPSHQVTQMGQEVILRCVPISNHLYFYWYRQILGQKVEFLVSFYNNEISEKSEIFDDQFSVERPDGSNFTLKIRSTKLEDSAMYFCASRWDRGLEGYTFGSGTRLTVV.

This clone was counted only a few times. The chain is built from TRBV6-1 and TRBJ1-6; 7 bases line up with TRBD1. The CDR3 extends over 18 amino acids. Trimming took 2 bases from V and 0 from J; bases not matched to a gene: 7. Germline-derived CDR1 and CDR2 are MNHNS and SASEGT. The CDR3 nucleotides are TGTGCCAGCAGTGAACAGGACAGGAGGAGCTCCTATAATTCACCCCTCCACTTT. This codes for CASSEQDRRSSYNSPLHF.